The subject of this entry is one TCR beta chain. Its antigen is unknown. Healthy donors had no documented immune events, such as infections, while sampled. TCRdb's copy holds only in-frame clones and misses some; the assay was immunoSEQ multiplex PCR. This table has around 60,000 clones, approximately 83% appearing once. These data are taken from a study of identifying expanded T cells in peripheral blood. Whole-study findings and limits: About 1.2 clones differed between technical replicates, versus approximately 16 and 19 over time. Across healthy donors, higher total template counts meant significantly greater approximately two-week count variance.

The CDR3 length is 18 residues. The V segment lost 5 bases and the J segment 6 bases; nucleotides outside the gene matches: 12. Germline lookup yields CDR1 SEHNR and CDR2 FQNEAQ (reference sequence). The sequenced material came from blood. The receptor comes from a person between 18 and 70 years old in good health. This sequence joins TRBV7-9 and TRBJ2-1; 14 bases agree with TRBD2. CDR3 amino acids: CASSRPTSGRGFGNEQFF. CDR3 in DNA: TGTGCCAGCAGCCGACCGACTAGCGGGAGGGGCTTCGGCAATGAGCAGTTCTTC.